This is a list of T cell receptor beta chains from one sample in a study of T cells after yellow fever vaccination. TCRdb used MiXCR to reprocess the 5' RACE reads, holding one entry per CDR3 protein. The repertoire consists of about 240,000 distinct CDR3 sequences, with 6.9% occurring once and the leading ten covering roughly 0.86%. The sequenced sample was CD4+ T cells sorted from PBMCs, obtained 15 days after the yellow fever booster vaccination. These receptors were taken from a man younger than 40 who received the YFV17D yellow fever vaccine. Each CDR3 is given with its conserved first and last residue. The order of the fields is V gene, clone size, J gene, CDR3 length, D gene, CDR3 DNA, CDR3 protein. The D gene is left open where the match is weak. Clone size is shown for a subset of rows, as once, few, many or a class of expanded clone.

TRBV5-1	-	TRBJ2-7	12	TRBD1	TGCGCCAGCAGCGAGGGGACAGTTGACCAGTACTTC	CASSEGTVDQYF
TRBV6-1	few	TRBJ2-7	14	-	TGTGCCACCAAACAGGACATCGTTGCCTACGAGCAGTACTTC	CATKQDIVAYEQYF
TRBV2	-	TRBJ2-1	14	-	TGTGCCAGGGGGAGCCATTTCTCCTACAATGAGCAGTTCTTC	CARGSHFSYNEQFF
TRBV27	few	TRBJ2-5	12	-	TGTGCCAGCAGTAACGTGGGGGAGACCCAGTACTTC	CASSNVGETQYF
TRBV28	many	TRBJ1-5	12	-	TGTGCCAGCAGATCGACAGAGCAGCCCCAGCATTTT	CASRSTEQPQHF
TRBV5-1	-	TRBJ2-3	14	TRBD1	TGCGCCAGCTGCGACAGGGGAAGCACAGATACGCAGTATTTT	CASCDRGSTDTQYF
TRBV6-5	few	TRBJ2-1	16	TRBD1	TGTGCCAGCAGTTACACCAGGGGGCTAGGTTACAATGAGCAGTTCTTC	CASSYTRGLGYNEQFF
TRBV20-1	few	TRBJ2-5	12	TRBD2	TGCAGCCGACTAGCGGGACTGGAGACCCAGTACTTC	CSRLAGLETQYF
TRBV7-2	many	TRBJ2-7	14	TRBD1	TGTGCCAGCAGCCCGACAGGGGGCGCTTACGAGCAGTACTTC	CASSPTGGAYEQYF
TRBV19	few	TRBJ2-1	13	-	TGTGCCAGTAGTATCGGTCATCCGGATGAGCAGTTCTTC	CASSIGHPDEQFF
TRBV7-2	few	TRBJ2-1	14	-	TGTGCCAGCAGCTTGGTAGCGGCCTACAATGAGCAGTTCTTC	CASSLVAAYNEQFF
TRBV25-1	-	TRBJ2-1	15	-	TGTGCCAGCAGTGAAAAGGTGCCCTTTGGGTCGAGAGTGTTCTTC	CASSEKVPFGSRVFF
TRBV5-6	few	TRBJ2-7	17	TRBD2	TGTGCCAGCAGCTTGGATCTTAGCGGGAGTTTGCCCTACGAGCAGTACTTC	CASSLDLSGSLPYEQYF
TRBV4-3	many	TRBJ2-1	16	TRBD1	TGCGCCAGCAGCCAAAATTCGGCGGGACAGGGAGGTGAGCAGTTCTTC	CASSQNSAGQGGEQFF
TRBV10-3	few	TRBJ2-6	17	-	TGTGCCATCAGCGACAGGTCCTCCACTTGGGGGGCCAACGTCCTGACTTTC	CAISDRSSTWGANVLTF
TRBV28	-	TRBJ2-7	15	-	TGTGCCAGCAGATTAGGGATAACTTCGATCTACGAGCAGTACTTC	CASRLGITSIYEQYF